This T cell receptor (beta chain) was sequenced in a study of cytomegalovirus exposure and HLA in healthy donors. Across the whole study: Genotyping of some 400 donors showed that around 86% belonged to the Caucasian-associated ancestry cluster.

On this clone itself: Its antigen is currently unknown.

Germline CDR1 is MDHEN and CDR2 is SYDVKM. The V gene lost 8 bases and the J gene lost 3 bases, with 14 bases spanning the gap. There are 14 residues in the CDR3. Study-level findings and limits: Altogether, more than 150 TCR beta chains were recorded as cytomegalovirus-associated. Information on immune exposure was restricted to one variable (CMV serostatus).

This PCR relied on a set of 60 Vbeta primers and 13 Jbeta primers. Profiling relied on immunoSEQ multiplex PCR, and the TCRdb table lists in-frame clones only, not all of them. The table has more than 50,000 clones, around 67% seen once; the top ten hold around 22%. The sequenced sample consisted of PBMCs. The genes are TRBV28 and TRBJ1-5; D ambiguous. The receptor's source is a woman aged 45 to 65 in good health and CMV-seropositive. CDR3 sequence reads: CASLARNNNQPQHF. The CDR3 coding sequence is TGTGCCAGCCTTGCCAGGAATAACAATCAGCCCCAGCATTTT.